This TCR beta chain was profiled in a study of T-cell reconstitution after alpha-beta-depleted transplantation in children. In this sample, this clonotype turned up a few times. Antigen: not known. TCRbeta library preparation incorporated unique molecular identifiers. TCRdb reanalysed the PCR reads using MiXCR and keeps one entry per CDR3 protein. The sample includes approximately 650,000 distinct CDR3 sequences, around 14% of them seen just once. The CDR3 is 16 residues long. Trimming cost V 5 bases and J 1 base, with 17 bases left between them. The germline V gene encodes CDR1 SEHNR and CDR2 FQNEAQ (reference sequence). Findings of the study overall: About two months after transplant, alpha-beta T cells reportedly came from several hundred expanded graft clones. Surviving recipient T cells and thymic progenitors underlay high day-60 TCRbeta diversity in some patients.

The starting material was PBMCs, obtained before TCRalphabeta/CD19-depleted stem cell transplant. The rearrangement uses TRBV7-9 and TRBJ1-1, with a possible D match to TRBD1 (6 bases). The sequence came from a girl aged 2-10 years with congenital amegakaryocytic thrombocytopenia, due to receive a stem cell transplant. This CDR3 reads CASSALFETGNTEAFF. CDR3 DNA sequence: TGTGCCAGCAGCGCACTGTTTGAGACAGGGAACACTGAAGCTTTCTTT.